This T cell receptor beta chain was found in a study of blood T cells in healthy people across ages. Collection of roughly 10 milliliters of peripheral blood was performed for each donor. In each sample, at least 7 million PBMCs were isolated. A second PCR, run for about 6 to 11 cycles, used a sample-barcoded 5' primer plus a J-beta primer mix. The template-switch adaptor, which had 12 random nucleotides, put a tag on each cDNA molecule. TCRdb re-analysed the 5' RACE reads in MiXCR, keeping a single row per CDR3 protein. The table lists 1,500,000 or so distinct CDR3 sequences, 42% of them singletons. The CDR3 is 15 residues long. The V gene's germline CDR1 is DFQATT and CDR2 SNEGSKA (reference sequence). V shed 2 bases and J shed 1 base, with 14 bases lying between them.

Sequencing was performed on blood. The sequence was collected from a young woman in good health. The rearrangement joins TRBV20-1 to TRBJ1-1, with D possibly matching TRBD1 (5 bases). The CDR3 nucleotides read TGCAGTGCTAGACCTTTCGGGACGTCGAACACTGAAGCTTTCTTT. Protein: CSARPFGTSNTEAFF.